The clone carrying this T cell receptor (beta chain) was detected many times. The CDR3 contains 15 residues. Germline V gene data show CDR1 as SGHRS and CDR2 as YFSETQ. V was pared by 0 bases and J by 5 bases, with 15 bases between. TCRdb used MiXCR to reprocess the 5' RACE reads, holding one entry per CDR3 protein. The table shows about 33,000 distinct CDR3 sequences, with 1.5% occurring only once. This entry belongs to a study of neurological immune-mediated disorders. This clonotype originated in a woman in her 30s with multiple sclerosis. The source material was PBMCs. The rearrangement joins TRBV5-1 to TRBJ2-7; D may correspond to TRBD1 or TRBD2 (6 bases each). In DNA, the CDR3 is TGCGCCAGCAGCTTGGGGGGGGCCCGAAAAGACGAGCAGTACTTC. Its translation: CASSLGGARKDEQYF.